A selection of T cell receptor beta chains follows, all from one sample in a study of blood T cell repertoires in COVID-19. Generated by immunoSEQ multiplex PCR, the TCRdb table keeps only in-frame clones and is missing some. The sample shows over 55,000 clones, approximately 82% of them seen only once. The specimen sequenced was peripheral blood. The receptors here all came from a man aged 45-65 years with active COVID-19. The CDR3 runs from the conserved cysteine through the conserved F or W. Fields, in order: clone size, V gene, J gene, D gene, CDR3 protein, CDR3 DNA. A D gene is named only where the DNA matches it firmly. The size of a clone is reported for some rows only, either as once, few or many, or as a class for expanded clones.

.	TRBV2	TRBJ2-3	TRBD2	CASSEGALAGAYTDTQYF	TGTGCCAGCAGTGAAGGGGCCCTAGCGGGAGCGTACACAGATACGCAGTATTTT
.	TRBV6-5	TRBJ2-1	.	CASSYSEQSYNEQFF	TGTGCCAGCAGTTACTCGGAGCAATCCTACAATGAGCAGTTCTTC
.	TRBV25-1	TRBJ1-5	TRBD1	CASSESGGSNQPQHF	TGTGCCAGCAGTGAATCAGGGGGGAGCAATCAGCCCCAGCATTTT
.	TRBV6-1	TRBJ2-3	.	CASSEGGGLRTDTQYF	TGTGCCAGCAGTGAAGGTGGGGGGTTAAGGACAGATACGCAGTATTTT
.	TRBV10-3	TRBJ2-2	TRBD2	CAISEGRAGELFF	TGTGCCATCAGTGAGGGGAGGGCCGGGGAGCTGTTTTTT
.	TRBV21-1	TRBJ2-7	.	CASSKVPVEGPSYEQYF	TGTGCCAGCAGCAAAGTCCCTGTGGAGGGACCCTCCTACGAGCAGTACTTC
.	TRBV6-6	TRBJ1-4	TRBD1	CASRYRGQANEKLFF	TGTGCCAGCAGGTACAGGGGGCAGGCTAATGAAAAACTGTTTTTT
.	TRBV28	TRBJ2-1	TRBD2	CASHPSGAMGEQFF	TGTGCCAGCCACCCCAGCGGGGCGATGGGGGAGCAGTTCTTC
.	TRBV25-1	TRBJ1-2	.	CASSPGTGYTF	TGTGCCAGCAGCCCCGGGACAGGCTACACCTTC
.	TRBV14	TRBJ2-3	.	CASSQEGGAEDTQYF	TGTGCCAGCAGCCAAGAAGGGGGGGCGGAAGATACGCAGTATTTT
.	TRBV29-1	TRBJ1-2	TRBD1	CSVRDREMNYGYTF	TGCAGCGTGAGGGACAGGGAGATGAACTATGGCTACACCTTC
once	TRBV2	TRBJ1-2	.	CASSPPLDSYYGYTF	TGTGCCAGCAGTCCCCCCCTGGACAGTTACTATGGCTACACCTTC
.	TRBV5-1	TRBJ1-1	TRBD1	CASSYRGYGNTEAFF	TGCGCCAGCAGCTACAGGGGGTACGGGAACACTGAAGCTTTCTTT
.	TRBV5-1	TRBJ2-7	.	CASSFTGPPGEQYF	TGCGCCAGCAGCTTTACAGGCCCCCCAGGGGAGCAGTACTTC
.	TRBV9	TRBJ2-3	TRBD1	CASSGTGGTDTQYF	TGTGCCAGCAGCGGGACAGGGGGTACAGATACGCAGTATTTT
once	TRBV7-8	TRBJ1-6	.	CASSLVVGGSTGSYNSPLHF	TGTGCCAGCAGCTTAGTGGTAGGGGGATCAACAGGGTCCTATAATTCACCCCTCCACTTT
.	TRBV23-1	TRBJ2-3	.	CASSLLVAGSTDTQYF	TGCGCCAGCAGTCTTCTGGTTGCAGGTAGCACAGATACGCAGTATTTT
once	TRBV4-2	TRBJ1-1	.	CASSQEPDRGTEAFF	TGTGCCAGCAGCCAAGAACCTGATCGAGGCACTGAAGCTTTCTTT
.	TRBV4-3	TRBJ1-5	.	CASSSHYPTGTYRYSNQPQHF	TGCGCCAGCAGCTCCCACTACCCAACCGGGACATATAGATATAGCAATCAGCCCCAGCATTTT
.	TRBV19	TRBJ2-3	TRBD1	CASSSPTGGSTDTQYF	TGTGCCAGTAGTTCTCCGACAGGGGGCAGCACAGATACGCAGTATTTT
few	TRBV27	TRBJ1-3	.	CASTITEILRGNTIYF	TGTGCCAGCACAATCACGGAGATCCTTCGGGGAAACACCATATATTTT
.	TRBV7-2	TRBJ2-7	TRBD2	CASSLASRSGASSYEQYF	TGTGCCAGCAGCTTAGCTTCTAGAAGCGGGGCCTCCTCCTACGAGCAGTACTTC
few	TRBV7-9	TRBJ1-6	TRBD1	CASSLTGAESPLHF	TGTGCCAGCAGCTTGACAGGGGCGGAATCACCCCTCCACTTT